These 13 T cell receptor beta chains were all obtained from the same sample, sequenced in a study of blood T cells in healthy people across ages. Alongside a J-beta primer mix, a sample-barcoded 5' primer served in a second PCR lasting about 7 to 11 cycles. TCRdb itself ran the 5' RACE reads through MiXCR, one entry per CDR3 protein. This sample has roughly 700,000 distinct CDR3 sequences, with roughly 49% found just once. Sequenced sample: blood. The origin of the receptors is a woman in her sixties in good health.

The V gene is TRBV20-1, the J gene TRBJ1-2; perhaps TRBD1 as D (6 bases). V lost 5 bases and J lost 0, with 13 bases in between. The germline CDR1 and CDR2 sequences are DFQATT and SNEGSKA (reference sequence). CDR3 length: 14 residues. Written as DNA, the CDR3 is TGCAGTGCTCTAAAACAGGGACCTAACTATGGCTACACCTTC. Its translation is CSALKQGPNYGYTF.

This chain's CDR3 is CSAGTSGRYNEQFF. The CDR3, as DNA: TGCAGTGCCGGGACTAGCGGGAGATACAATGAGCAGTTCTTC. J is TRBJ2-1 and V is TRBV20-1; 14 nucleotides align to TRBD2. The CDR3 is 14 residues long. Germline CDR1 and CDR2: DFQATT and SNEGSKA (reference sequence). Losses at the gene ends were 6 bases for V and 4 bases for J; bases not matched to a gene: 2.

This clonotype appeared a single time. V usage is TRBV6-2 or TRBV6-3 and J usage is TRBJ1-2; D is uncertain. The V end lost 5 bases, the J end lost 2 bases, and 15 bases lay between the germline ends. The CDR3 runs 15 residues. The germline V gene encodes CDR1 MNHEY and CDR2 SVGEGT. CDR3 bases: TGTGCCAGCAGTAGGCCAGGAGAAGGCAACTATGGCTACACCTTC. Protein product: CASSRPGEGNYGYTF.

V is TRBV2 and J is TRBJ2-1; D may be TRBD2 (5 bases). Trimming cost V 8 bases and J 14 bases, with 13 bases left between them. CDR1 and CDR2 from the germline V gene are SNHLY and FYNNEI. The CDR3 spans 10 residues. The CDR3 spells CASDGSRKFF. DNA of the CDR3: TGTGCCAGCGATGGGAGTAGGAAGTTCTTC.

This clonotype has only a few counts. The chain has TRBV18 and TRBJ2-3; 7 bases match TRBD2. Per the germline V gene, CDR1 is KGHSH and CDR2 is LQKENI. The CDR3 contains 14 residues. J was trimmed by 3 bases and V by 5 bases; bases with no gene match: 5. CDR3 region: CASSVTGRTDTQYF. CDR3 DNA: TGTGCCAGCTCAGTGACCGGGAGGACAGATACGCAGTATTTT.

The chain links TRBV29-1 to TRBJ2-7; D unresolved. There are 14 residues in the CDR3. The V end was cut by 2 bases, the J end by 5 bases, with 16 bases between. Germline CDR1 and CDR2: SQVTM and ANQGSEA. CDR3 DNA sequence: TGCAGCGTTGAAACGGGTAGCAGGCACAACGAGCAGTACTTC. Its protein is CSVETGSRHNEQYF.

The chain has TRBV4-2 and TRBJ2-7; 8 nucleotides line up with TRBD2. Germline-derived CDR1 and CDR2 are LGHNA and YNFKEQ. Trimming at V came to 0 bases and at J to 7 bases, leaving 11 bases not matched to a gene. This CDR3 contains 16 residues. In nucleotides, the CDR3 is TGTGCCAGCAGCCAAGATCCCACTAGCGGATACAATGAGCAGTACTTC. It specifies CASSQDPTSGYNEQYF.

The chain has TRBV5-1 and TRBJ2-5, with D possibly being TRBD1 or TRBD2 (5 bases each). The CDR3 spans 17 residues. Trimming shortened V by 1 base and J by 1 base, and 17 bases separated the two germline ends. From germline, CDR1 is SGHRS and CDR2 YFSETQ. The CDR3 DNA is TGCGCCAGCAGCTTGACGTCTCGGGGCAGCTTCCAAGAGACCCAGTACTTC. Translation: CASSLTSRGSFQETQYF.

The rearrangement joins TRBV7-2 to TRBJ2-1; D might be TRBD1 or TRBD2, each matching 6 bases. The tail of the sequence fits TRBJ2-7 better, so the J call may be wrong. CDR1 is SGHTA, CDR2 FQGNSA, per germline. This CDR3 comprises 17 residues. The CDR3 here is CASRPLRGASSYNEQYF. Written as DNA, the CDR3 is TGTGCCAGCAGACCCCTAAGGGGGGCGTCCTCCTACAATGAGCAGTACTTC.

This chain joins TRBV6-6 and TRBJ1-2, with TRBD1 matching over 8 bases. With 5 bases clipped from V and 7 bases from J, the junction kept 9 bases outside the gene matches. Per the germline V gene, CDR1 is MNHNY and CDR2 is SVGAGI (reference sequence). The CDR3 runs to 14 residues. Here the CDR3 DNA reads TGTGCCAGCAGTACGACAGGGGCGGTGGCTGGCTACACCTTC. It yields the protein CASSTTGAVAGYTF.

The chain employs TRBV7-8 and TRBJ2-1; D is unclear. Germline CDR1 is SGHVS and CDR2 is FQNEAQ. V gave up 0 bases and J gave up 6 bases, with 9 bases separating them. The CDR3 runs 14 residues. The CDR3 nucleotides read TGTGCCAGCAGCTTAGCGGAGTCACGCAATGAGCAGTTCTTC. Translated, it gives CASSLAESRNEQFF.

In its sample, this clonotype was seen a few times. This rearrangement joins TRBV6-6 to TRBJ1-6; perhaps TRBD1 as D (6 bases). This CDR3 comprises 16 residues. Germline values: CDR1 MNHNY, CDR2 SVGAGI (reference sequence). Trimming shortened V by 6 bases and J by 2 bases, and 14 bases separated the two germline ends. CDR3 sequence: CASREQGDAYNSPLHF. In DNA form, the CDR3 reads TGTGCCAGCAGGGAACAGGGAGACGCCTATAATTCACCCCTCCACTTT.

V gene TRBV27 combines with J gene TRBJ1-2; 9 bases agree with TRBD1. From germline, CDR1 is MNHEY and CDR2 SMNVEV (reference sequence). CDR3 size: 13 residues. V lost 8 bases to trimming and J lost 8 bases; unmatched junction nucleotides: 9. The CDR3 sequence is CASSRDRVTGYTF. CDR3 in DNA: TGTGCCAGCTCTCGGGACAGGGTCACGGGCTACACCTTC.